This TCR beta chain was obtained from a study of T cells after yellow fever vaccination. Using its own MiXCR run on the 5' RACE reads, TCRdb lists one record per CDR3 protein. The table lists 310,000 or so distinct CDR3 sequences, roughly 6.8% of them singletons. This clonotype appeared a few times. Its specificity is unknown. Study conclusions and caveats: The booster response re-showed most primary clones: roughly 97% CD4, approximately 90% CD8. A small proportion of clonotypes was detected in both the CD4 and CD8 compartments.

The source was PBMCs, collected around 45 days after the first yellow fever vaccination. The TCR originated in a man between 18 and 29 years old who received the YFV17D yellow fever vaccine.

The CDR3 DNA is TGTGCCAGCAGCGTAGGTCAGCCGGGACTTGGGGAGCAGTTCTTC. This encodes CASSVGQPGLGEQFF. The rearrangement joins TRBV9 to TRBJ2-1, with D perhaps TRBD2 (6 bases). In germline, CDR1 is SGDLS, CDR2 YYNGEE. CDR3 length: 15 amino acids. V gave up 0 bases and J gave up 10 bases, with 17 bases separating them.